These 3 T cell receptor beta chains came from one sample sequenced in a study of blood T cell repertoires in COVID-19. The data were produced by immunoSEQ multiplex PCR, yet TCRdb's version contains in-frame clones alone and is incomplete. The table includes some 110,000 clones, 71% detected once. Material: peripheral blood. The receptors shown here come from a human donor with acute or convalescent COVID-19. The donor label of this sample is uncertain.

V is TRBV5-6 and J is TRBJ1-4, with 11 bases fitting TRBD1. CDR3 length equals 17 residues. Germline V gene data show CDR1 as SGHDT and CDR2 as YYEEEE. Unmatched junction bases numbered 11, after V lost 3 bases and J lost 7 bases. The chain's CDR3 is CASSSTDGGQGAEKLFF. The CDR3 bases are TGTGCCAGCAGCTCAACCGACGGCGGACAGGGGGCTGAAAAACTGTTTTTT.

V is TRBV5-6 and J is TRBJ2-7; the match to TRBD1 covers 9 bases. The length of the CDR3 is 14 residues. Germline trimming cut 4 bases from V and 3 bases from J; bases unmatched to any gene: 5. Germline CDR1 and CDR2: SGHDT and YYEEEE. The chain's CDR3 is CASSPGTGLYEQYV. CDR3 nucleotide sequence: TGTGCCAGCAGCCCGGGGACAGGGCTCTACGAGCAGTACGTC.

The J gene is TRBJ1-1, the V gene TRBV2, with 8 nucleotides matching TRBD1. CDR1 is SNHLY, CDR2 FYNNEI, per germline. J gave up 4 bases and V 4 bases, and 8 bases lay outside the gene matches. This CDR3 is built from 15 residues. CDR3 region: CASSARQGLFTEAFF. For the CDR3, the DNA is TGTGCCAGCAGTGCCCGACAGGGGCTTTTCACTGAAGCTTTCTTT.